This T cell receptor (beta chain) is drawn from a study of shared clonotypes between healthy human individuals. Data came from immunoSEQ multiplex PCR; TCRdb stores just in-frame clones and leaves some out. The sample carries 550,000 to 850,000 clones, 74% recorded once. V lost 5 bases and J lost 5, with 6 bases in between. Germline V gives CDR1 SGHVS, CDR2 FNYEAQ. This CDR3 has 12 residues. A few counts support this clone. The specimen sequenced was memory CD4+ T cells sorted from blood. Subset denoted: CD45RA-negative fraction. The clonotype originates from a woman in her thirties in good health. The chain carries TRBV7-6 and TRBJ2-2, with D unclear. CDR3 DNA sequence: TGTGCCAGCAGCCGATATACCGGGGAGCTGTTTTTT. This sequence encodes CASSRYTGELFF.